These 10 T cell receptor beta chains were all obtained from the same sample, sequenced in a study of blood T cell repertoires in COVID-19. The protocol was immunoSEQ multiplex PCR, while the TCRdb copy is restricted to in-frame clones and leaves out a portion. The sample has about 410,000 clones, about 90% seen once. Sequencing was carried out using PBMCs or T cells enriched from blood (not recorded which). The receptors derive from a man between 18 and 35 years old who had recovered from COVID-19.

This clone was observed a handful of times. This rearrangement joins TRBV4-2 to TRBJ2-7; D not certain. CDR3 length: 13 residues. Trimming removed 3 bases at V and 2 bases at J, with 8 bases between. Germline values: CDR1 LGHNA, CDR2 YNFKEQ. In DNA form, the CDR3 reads TGTGCCAGCAGCCAGTGGCAGACCTACGAGCAGTACTTC. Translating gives CASSQWQTYEQYF.

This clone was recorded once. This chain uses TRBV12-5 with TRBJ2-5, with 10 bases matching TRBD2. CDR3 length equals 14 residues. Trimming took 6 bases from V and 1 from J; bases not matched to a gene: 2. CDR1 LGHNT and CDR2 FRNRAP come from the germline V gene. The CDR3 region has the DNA TGTGCTAGTGGGAGGACTAGCGGCCAAGAGACCCAGTACTTC. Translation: CASGRTSGQETQYF. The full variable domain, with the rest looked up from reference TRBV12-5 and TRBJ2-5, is DARVTQTPRHKVTEMGQEVTMRCQPILGHNTVFWYRQTMMQGLELLAYFRNRAPLDDSGMPKDRFSAEMPDATLATLKIQPSEPRDSAVYFCASGRTSGQETQYFGPGTRLLVL.

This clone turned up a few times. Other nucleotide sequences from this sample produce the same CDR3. CDR3 loop: CASSLAGGNQPQHF. In DNA, the CDR3 is TGCGCCAGCAGCTTGGCAGGGGGCAATCAGCCCCAGCATTTT. The genes are TRBV5-1 and TRBJ1-5, with TRBD1 as a possible D gene (6 bases). Trimming pared 0 bases from V and 2 bases from J, leaving 6 bases between. This CDR3 has 14 residues. Germline CDR1 reads SGHRS; CDR2 reads YFSETQ.

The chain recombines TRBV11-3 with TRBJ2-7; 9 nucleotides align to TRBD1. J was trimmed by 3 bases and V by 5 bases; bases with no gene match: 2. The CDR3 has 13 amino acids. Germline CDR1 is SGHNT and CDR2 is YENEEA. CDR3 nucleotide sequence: TGTGCCAGCAGCACGGGACAGGGCTACGAGCAGTACTTC. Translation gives CASSTGQGYEQYF.

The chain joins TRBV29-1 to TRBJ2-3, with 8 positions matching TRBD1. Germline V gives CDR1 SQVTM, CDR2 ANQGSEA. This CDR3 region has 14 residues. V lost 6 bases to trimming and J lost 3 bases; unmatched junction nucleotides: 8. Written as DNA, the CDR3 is TGCAGCGTGGGGGACAGGTATTTTACAGATACGCAGTATTTT. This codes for CSVGDRYFTDTQYF.

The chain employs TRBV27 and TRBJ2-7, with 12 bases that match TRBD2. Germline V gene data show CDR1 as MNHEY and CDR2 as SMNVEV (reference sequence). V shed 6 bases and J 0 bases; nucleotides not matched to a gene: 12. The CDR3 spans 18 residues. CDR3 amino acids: CASRAGTSGSASSYEQYF. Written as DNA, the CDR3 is TGTGCCAGCAGAGCCGGGACTAGCGGGTCCGCGAGCTCCTACGAGCAGTACTTC.

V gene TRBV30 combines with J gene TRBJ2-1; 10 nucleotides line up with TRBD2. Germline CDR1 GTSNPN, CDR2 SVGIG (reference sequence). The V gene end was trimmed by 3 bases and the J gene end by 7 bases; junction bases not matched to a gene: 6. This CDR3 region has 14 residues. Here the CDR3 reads CAWSLAGVGNEQFF. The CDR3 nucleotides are TGTGCCTGGAGCCTAGCGGGAGTAGGGAATGAGCAGTTCTTC.

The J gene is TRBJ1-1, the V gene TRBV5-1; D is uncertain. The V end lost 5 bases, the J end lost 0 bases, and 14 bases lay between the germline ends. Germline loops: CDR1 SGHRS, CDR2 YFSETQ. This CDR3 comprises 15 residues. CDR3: CASSPSRLMNTEAFF. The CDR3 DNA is TGCGCCAGCAGTCCGAGCAGGTTAATGAACACTGAAGCTTTCTTT.

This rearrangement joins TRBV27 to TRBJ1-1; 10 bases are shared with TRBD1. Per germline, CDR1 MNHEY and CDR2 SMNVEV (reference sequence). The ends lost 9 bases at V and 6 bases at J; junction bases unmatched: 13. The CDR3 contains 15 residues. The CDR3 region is CASLHYGTGVAEAFF. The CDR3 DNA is TGTGCCAGTTTGCACTACGGGACAGGGGTCGCTGAAGCTTTCTTT.

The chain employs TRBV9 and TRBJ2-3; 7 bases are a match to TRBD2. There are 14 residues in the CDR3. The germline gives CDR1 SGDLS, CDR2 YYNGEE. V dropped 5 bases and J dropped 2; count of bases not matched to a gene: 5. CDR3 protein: CASSRSGTTDTQYF. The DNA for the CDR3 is TGTGCCAGCAGTCGGAGCGGGACCACAGATACGCAGTATTTT. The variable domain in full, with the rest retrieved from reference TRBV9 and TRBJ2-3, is DSGVTQTPKHLITATGQRVTLRCSPRSGDLSVYWYQQSLDQGLQFLIQYYNGEERAKGNILERFSAQQFPDLHSELNLSSLELGDSALYFCASSRSGTTDTQYFGPGTRLTVL.